A single sample is the source of the 7 T cell receptor beta chains below, sequenced in a study of cytomegalovirus exposure and HLA in healthy donors. Vbeta (60) and Jbeta (13) primers were used in the PCR. The protocol was immunoSEQ multiplex PCR, while the TCRdb copy is restricted to in-frame clones and leaves out a portion. Altogether 100,000 to 150,000 clones are present, roughly 82% being singletons, with the ten largest covering approximately 13%. The sequencing input was PBMCs. These receptors were collected from a woman aged 55-69 years in good health and CMV-seropositive.

This chain joins TRBV7-2 and TRBJ2-3; D unclear. The CDR3 extends over 16 amino acids. The ends were cut back, 5 bases at V and 1 base at J, with 16 bases in the middle. Germline V gene sequence: CDR1 SGHTA, CDR2 FQGNSA. DNA for the CDR3: TGTGCCAGCAGCCTGACCCTCGGCGGTGGCACAGATACGCAGTATTTT. Its translation is CASSLTLGGGTDTQYF.

This clone was seen a handful of times. V gene TRBV5-1 combines with J gene TRBJ1-1, with 9 positions matching TRBD1. Germline CDR1 reads SGHRS; CDR2 reads YFSETQ. The junction had 6 bases not matched to a gene; V was cut back by 0 bases and J by 3 bases. The CDR3 covers 16 residues. The chain's CDR3 is CASSLGDRAWDTEAFF. The CDR3 DNA follows: TGCGCCAGCAGCTTGGGGGACAGGGCTTGGGACACTGAAGCTTTCTTT. Filled out from reference TRBV5-1 and TRBJ1-1, the complete variable domain reads KAGVTQTPRYLIKTRGQQVTLSCSPISGHRSVSWYQQTPGQGLQFLFEYFSETQRNKGNFPGRFSGRQFSNSRSEMNVSTLELGDSALYLCASSLGDRAWDTEAFFGQGTRLTVV.

The V and J genes are TRBV9 and TRBJ1-5, with 8 bases matching TRBD1. Germline V gene data show CDR1 as SGDLS and CDR2 as YYNGEE. This CDR3 region has 17 residues. Trimming removed 3 bases from V and 4 bases from J; junction bases left unmatched: 12. The CDR3 region is CASSEGTLDRANQPQHF. For the CDR3, the DNA is TGTGCCAGCAGCGAAGGGACTCTGGACAGGGCGAATCAGCCCCAGCATTTT.

The gene calls are TRBV7-3 and TRBJ2-6; the D gene is possibly TRBD2 (6 bases). Germline CDR1 reads SGHTA; CDR2 reads FQGTGA. Between the trimmed V and J ends, which lost 5 bases and 4 bases, there was a span of 12 bases. CDR3 length: 15 residues. The CDR3 DNA is TGTGCCAGCAGCCCCCGGGGGAGAGGGGCCAACGTCCTGACTTTC. Translated, it gives CASSPRGRGANVLTF.

V is TRBV5-6 and J is TRBJ1-2, with TRBD1 as a possible D gene (5 bases). Trimming pared 3 bases from V and 2 bases from J, leaving 14 bases between. The CDR3 contains 15 residues. Germline CDR1 is SGHDT and CDR2 is YYEEEE. CDR3 sequence reads: CASSSRMAGNYGYTF. CDR3 sequence (DNA): TGTGCCAGCAGCTCCCGCATGGCAGGGAACTATGGCTACACCTTC.

The rearrangement links TRBV30 to TRBJ1-2; 7 bases fit TRBD1. This CDR3 is 15 amino acids long. J was trimmed by 4 bases and V by 2 bases; bases with no gene match: 10. Germline lookup yields CDR1 GTSNPN and CDR2 SVGIG (reference sequence). The DNA for the CDR3 is TGTGCCTGGAGTTTCTGGGACAGAGCTTCCTATGGCTACACCTTC. Translated: CAWSFWDRASYGYTF.

The chain employs TRBV18 and TRBJ1-1, with 7 bases identical to TRBD1. Trimming at V came to 4 bases and at J to 3 bases, leaving 5 bases not matched to a gene. This CDR3 spans 14 amino acids. Per germline, CDR1 KGHSH and CDR2 LQKENI. CDR3 in DNA: TGTGCCAGCTCACTACGACAGGGCGACACTGAAGCTTTCTTT. Translated, it gives CASSLRQGDTEAFF.